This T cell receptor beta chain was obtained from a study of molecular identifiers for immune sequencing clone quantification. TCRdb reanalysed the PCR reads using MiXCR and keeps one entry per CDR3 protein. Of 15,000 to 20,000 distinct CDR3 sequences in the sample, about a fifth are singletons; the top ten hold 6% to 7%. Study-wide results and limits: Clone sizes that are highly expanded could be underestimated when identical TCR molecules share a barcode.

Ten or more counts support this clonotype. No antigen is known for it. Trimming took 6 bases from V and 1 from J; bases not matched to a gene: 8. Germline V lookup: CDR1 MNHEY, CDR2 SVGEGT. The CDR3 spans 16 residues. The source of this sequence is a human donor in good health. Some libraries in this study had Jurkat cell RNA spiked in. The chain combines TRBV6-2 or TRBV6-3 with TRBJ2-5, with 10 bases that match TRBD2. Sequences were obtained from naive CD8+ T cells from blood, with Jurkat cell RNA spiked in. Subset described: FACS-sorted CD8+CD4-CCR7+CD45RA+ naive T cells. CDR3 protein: CASRPAGGPLQETQYF. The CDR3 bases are TGTGCCAGCAGACCAGCGGGAGGGCCCCTCCAAGAGACCCAGTACTTC.